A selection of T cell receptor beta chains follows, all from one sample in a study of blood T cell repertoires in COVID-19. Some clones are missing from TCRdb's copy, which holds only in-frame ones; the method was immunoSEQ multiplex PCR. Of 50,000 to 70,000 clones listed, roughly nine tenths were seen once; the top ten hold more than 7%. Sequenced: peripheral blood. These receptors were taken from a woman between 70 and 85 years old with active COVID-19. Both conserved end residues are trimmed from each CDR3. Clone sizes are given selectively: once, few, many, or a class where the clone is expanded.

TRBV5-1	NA	ASSLAWRSYTQY
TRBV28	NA	ASSLGTGRNEQF
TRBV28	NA	ASSFGENSPLH
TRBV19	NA	ASSRASGDTQY
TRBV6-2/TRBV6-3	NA	ASSYRMAGVPGNEQF
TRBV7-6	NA	ASSSLTGVNTEAF
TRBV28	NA	ASSRAGVAEQY
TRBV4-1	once	ASSQDRRSASSYEQY
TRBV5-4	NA	ASSRTGGEETQY
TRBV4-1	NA	ASSPWSTGDETQY
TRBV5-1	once	ASSLLTSKVDTQY
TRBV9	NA	ASSALAGNSGELF
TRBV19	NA	ASRPAKTSGKSYEQY
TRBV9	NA	ASSETLGSGTDTQY
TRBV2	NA	ASRADREGYGYT
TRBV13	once	ASSLVASGSRGRNIQY
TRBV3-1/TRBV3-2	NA	ASSQTWTGGTEAF
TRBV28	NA	ASSGGPTSGREGTYNEQF
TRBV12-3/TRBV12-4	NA	ASSRGRLGGYT
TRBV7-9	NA	ASSFLAGVTGELF
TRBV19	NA	ASSIHDSSYEQY
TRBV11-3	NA	ASSLDQGYEQY